This TCR beta chain stems from a study of cytomegalovirus exposure and HLA in healthy donors. Findings and limits, study-wide: An Asian-associated ancestry cluster reportedly showed fewer N-insertions than the roughly 670-donor mean in a later analysis.

In germline, CDR1 is SGHVS, CDR2 FQNEAQ. This CDR3 comprises 13 residues. Trimming shortened V by 0 bases and J by 5 bases, and 7 bases separated the two germline ends. Turning to this clone: No antigen is known for it.

The PCR had 60 Vbeta and 13 Jbeta primers. The assay was immunoSEQ multiplex PCR, and TCRdb's table has in-frame clones only and misses some. The top ten hold 1.5% to 2% of the sample, which has 150,000 to 200,000 clones, approximately 80% seen once. The chain couples TRBV7-8 to TRBJ1-1; D ambiguous. The TCR comes from a woman under 40 in good health and CMV-seronegative. The specimen sequenced was PBMCs. In DNA, the CDR3 is TGTGCCAGCAGCTTAGCTCATGTTACTGAAGCTTTCTTT. Translating it yields CASSLAHVTEAFF.